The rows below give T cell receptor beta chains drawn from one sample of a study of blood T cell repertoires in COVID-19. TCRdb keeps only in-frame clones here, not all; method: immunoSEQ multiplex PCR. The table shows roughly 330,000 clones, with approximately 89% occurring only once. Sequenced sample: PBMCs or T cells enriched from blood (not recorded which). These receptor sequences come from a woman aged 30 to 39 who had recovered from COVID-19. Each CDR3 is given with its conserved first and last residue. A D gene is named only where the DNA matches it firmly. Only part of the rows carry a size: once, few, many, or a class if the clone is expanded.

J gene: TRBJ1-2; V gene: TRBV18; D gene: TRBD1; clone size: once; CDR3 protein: CASSPRQGSITRYGYTF; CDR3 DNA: TGTGCCAGCTCACCCCGACAGGGTAGCATCACGAGGTATGGCTACACCTTC
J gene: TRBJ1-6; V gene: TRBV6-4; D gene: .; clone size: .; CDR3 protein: CASNRGYNSPLHF; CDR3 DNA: TGTGCCAGCAATAGGGGATATAATTCACCCCTCCACTTT
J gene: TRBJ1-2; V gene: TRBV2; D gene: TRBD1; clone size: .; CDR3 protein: CASSELGQSTFYGYTF; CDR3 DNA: TGTGCCAGCAGTGAATTGGGACAGTCGACTTTTTATGGCTACACCTTC
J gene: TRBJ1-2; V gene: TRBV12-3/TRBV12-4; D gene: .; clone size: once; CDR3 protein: CASSLGAGSVSTF; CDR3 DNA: TGTGCCAGCAGTTTAGGAGCAGGGTCAGTCTCCACCTTC
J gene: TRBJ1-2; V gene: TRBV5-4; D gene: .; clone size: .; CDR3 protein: CASSLVAGRGYGYTF; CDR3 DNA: TGTGCCAGCAGCTTGGTGGCCGGAAGGGGCTATGGCTACACCTTC
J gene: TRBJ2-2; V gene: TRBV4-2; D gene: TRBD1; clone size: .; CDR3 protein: CASSQGVSRGLTGELFF; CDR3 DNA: TGTGCCAGCAGCCAAGGGGTGAGCAGGGGGCTAACCGGGGAGCTGTTTTTT
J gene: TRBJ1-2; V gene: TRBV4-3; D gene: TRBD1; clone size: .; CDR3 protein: CASSQEPLDRAGYTF; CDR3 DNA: TGCGCCAGCAGCCAAGAACCTCTGGACAGGGCGGGCTACACCTTC
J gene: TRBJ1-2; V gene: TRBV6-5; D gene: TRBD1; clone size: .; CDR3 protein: CATKSTGGTHYGYTF; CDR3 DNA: TGTGCCACCAAATCGACAGGGGGCACGCACTATGGCTACACCTTC
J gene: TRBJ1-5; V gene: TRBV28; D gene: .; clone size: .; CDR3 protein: CASTNRQGSQPQHF; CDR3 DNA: TGTGCCAGCACCAACAGGCAGGGGAGTCAGCCCCAGCATTTT
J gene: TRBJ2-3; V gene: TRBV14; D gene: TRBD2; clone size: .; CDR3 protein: CASSLVRGGVTDTQYF; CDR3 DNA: TGTGCCAGCAGCCTCGTTCGGGGGGGCGTGACAGATACGCAGTATTTT
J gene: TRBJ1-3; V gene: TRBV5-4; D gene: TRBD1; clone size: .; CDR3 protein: CASSSGTGQSGNTIYF; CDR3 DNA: TGTGCCAGCAGCTCCGGGACAGGGCAGTCTGGAAACACCATATATTTT
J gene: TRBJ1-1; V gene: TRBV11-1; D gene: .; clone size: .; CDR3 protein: CASSQDTNTEAFF; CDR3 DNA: TGTGCCAGCAGCCAGGACACGAACACTGAAGCTTTCTTT
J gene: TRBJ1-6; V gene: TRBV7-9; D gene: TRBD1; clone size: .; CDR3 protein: CASSSQIDRGLSPLHF; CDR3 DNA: TGTGCCAGCAGCTCCCAGATCGACAGGGGGCTATCACCCCTCCACTTT
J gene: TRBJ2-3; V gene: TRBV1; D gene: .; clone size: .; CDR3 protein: CTSAYRCETSGGTDTQYF; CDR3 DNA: .
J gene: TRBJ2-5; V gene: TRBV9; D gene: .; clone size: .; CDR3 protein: CASSVVEGPETQYF; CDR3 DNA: TGTGCCAGCAGCGTAGTAGAGGGCCCAGAGACCCAGTACTTC
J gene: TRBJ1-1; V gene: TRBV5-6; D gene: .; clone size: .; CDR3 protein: CASSFPTGSTEAFF; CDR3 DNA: TGTGCCAGCAGCTTCCCGACCGGGAGCACTGAAGCTTTCTTT
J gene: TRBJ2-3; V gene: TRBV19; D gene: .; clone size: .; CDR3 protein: CASIGRSTDTQYF; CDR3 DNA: TGTGCCAGTATAGGCAGGAGCACAGATACGCAGTATTTT
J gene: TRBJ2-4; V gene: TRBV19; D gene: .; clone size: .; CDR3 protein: CASSGKDSKNIQYF; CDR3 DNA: TGTGCCAGTAGTGGGAAGGACAGTAAAAACATTCAGTACTTC
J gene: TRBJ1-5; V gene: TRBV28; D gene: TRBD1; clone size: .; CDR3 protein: CASSRTGVRQPQHF; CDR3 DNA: TGTGCCAGCAGCCGGACAGGCGTTAGGCAGCCCCAGCATTTT
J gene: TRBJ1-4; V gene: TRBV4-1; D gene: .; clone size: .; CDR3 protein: CASSQDTHRGLNEKLFF; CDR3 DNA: TGCGCCAGCAGCCAAGATACCCATCGGGGGTTGAATGAAAAACTGTTTTTT
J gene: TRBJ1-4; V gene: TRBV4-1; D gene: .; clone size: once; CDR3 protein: CASSQIGRRGRKLFF; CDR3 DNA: TGCGCCAGCAGCCAAATCGGGAGGCGGGGGAGAAAACTGTTTTTT
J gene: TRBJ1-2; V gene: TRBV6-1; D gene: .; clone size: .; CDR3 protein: CASSATLGTSANYGYTF; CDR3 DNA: TGTGCCAGCAGTGCCACCCTCGGGACAAGTGCTAACTATGGCTACACCTTC
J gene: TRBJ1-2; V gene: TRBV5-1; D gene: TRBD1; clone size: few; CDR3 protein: CASSPSQGANYGYTF; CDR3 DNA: TGCGCCAGCAGCCCCAGTCAGGGGGCGAACTATGGCTACACCTTC
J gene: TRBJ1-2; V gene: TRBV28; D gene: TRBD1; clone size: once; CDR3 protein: CASSLKRGLSYGYTF; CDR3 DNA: TGTGCCAGCAGTTTAAAAAGGGGGCTTAGCTATGGCTACACCTTC
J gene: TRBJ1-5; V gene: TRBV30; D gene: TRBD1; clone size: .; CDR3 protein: CAWSRDSVNQPQHF; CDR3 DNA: TGTGCCTGGAGTCGGGACAGTGTGAATCAGCCCCAGCATTTT
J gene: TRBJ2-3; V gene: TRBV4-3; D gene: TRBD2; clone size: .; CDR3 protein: CASSQEAWGGDTQYF; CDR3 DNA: TGCGCCAGCAGCCAAGAGGCCTGGGGGGGAGATACGCAGTATTTT
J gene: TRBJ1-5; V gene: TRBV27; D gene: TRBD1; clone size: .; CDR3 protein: CASSLSGTGRYQPQHF; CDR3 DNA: TGTGCCAGCAGTTTATCCGGGACAGGAAGATATCAGCCCCAGCATTTT
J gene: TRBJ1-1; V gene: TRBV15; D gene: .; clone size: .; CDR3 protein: CATSSPRSGNTEAFF; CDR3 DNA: TGTGCCACCAGCAGTCCCCGGTCGGGGAACACTGAAGCTTTCTTT
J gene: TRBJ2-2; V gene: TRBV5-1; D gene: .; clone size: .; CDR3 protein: CASRPTDTGELFF; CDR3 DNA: TGCGCCAGCAGGCCGACAGACACCGGGGAGCTGTTTTTT
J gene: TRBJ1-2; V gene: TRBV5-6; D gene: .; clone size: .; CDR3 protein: CASSLFQGFYGYTF; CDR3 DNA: TGTGCCAGCAGCTTGTTCCAGGGGTTCTATGGCTACACCTTC
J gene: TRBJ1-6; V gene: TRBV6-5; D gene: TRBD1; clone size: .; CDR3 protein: CASSQGGQDNSPLHF; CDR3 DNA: TGTGCCAGCAGCCAAGGGGGACAGGATAATTCACCCCTCCACTTT
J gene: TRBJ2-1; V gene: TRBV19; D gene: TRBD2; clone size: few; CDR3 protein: CASSIAGTSGGPSSYNEQFF; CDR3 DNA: TGTGCCAGTAGTATAGCTGGGACTAGCGGGGGTCCTAGCTCCTACAATGAGCAGTTCTTC
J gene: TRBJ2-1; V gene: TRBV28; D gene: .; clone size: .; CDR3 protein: CASTNLRGEQFF; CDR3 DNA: TGTGCCAGCACGAATCTGAGGGGGGAGCAGTTCTTC
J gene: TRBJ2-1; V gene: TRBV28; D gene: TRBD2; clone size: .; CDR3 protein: CASSLLAGDYNEQFF; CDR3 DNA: TGTGCCAGCAGCCTTCTAGCGGGGGATTACAATGAGCAGTTCTTC
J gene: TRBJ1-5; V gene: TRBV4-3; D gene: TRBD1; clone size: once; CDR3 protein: CASSPGTGENQPQHF; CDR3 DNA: TGCGCCAGCAGCCCAGGGACAGGGGAGAATCAGCCCCAGCATTTT
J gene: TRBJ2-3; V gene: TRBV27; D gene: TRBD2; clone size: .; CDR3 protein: CASSGLAGTDTQYF; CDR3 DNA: TGTGCCAGTTCGGGACTAGCTGGCACAGATACGCAGTATTTT
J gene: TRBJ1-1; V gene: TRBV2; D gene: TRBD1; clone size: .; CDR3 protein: CASSSRDRADTEAFF; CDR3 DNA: TGTGCCAGCAGTAGTAGGGACAGGGCGGACACTGAAGCTTTCTTT
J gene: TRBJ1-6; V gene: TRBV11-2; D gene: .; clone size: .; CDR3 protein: CASSLPGSPLHF; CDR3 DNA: TGTGCCAGCAGCTTACCAGGATCACCCCTCCACTTT
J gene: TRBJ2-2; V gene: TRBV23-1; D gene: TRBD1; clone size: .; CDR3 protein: CASSTGGGQGPTGELFF; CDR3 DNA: TGCGCCAGCAGCACCGGGGGCGGACAGGGGCCCACCGGGGAGCTGTTTTTT
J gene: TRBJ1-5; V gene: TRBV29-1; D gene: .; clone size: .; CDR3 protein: CSVRDSNQPQHF; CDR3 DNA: TGCAGCGTCAGGGATAGCAATCAGCCCCAGCATTTT
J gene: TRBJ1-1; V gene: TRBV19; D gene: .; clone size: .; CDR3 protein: CASSIGTGNTEAFF; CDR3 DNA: TGTGCCAGTAGTATCGGTACGGGGAACACTGAAGCTTTCTTT
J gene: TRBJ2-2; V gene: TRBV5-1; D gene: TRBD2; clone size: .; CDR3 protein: CASSRPAGGHGELFF; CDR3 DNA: TGCGCCAGCAGCCGCCCGGCGGGGGGACACGGGGAGCTGTTTTTT
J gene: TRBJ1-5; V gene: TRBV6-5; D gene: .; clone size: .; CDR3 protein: CASSRSLYSNQPQHF; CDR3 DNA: TGTGCCAGCAGTCGCAGTTTGTATAGCAATCAGCCCCAGCATTTT
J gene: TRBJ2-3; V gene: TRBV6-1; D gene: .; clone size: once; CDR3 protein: CASSASDGGATDTQYF; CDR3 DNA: TGTGCCAGCAGTGCTTCTGATGGGGGGGCGACAGATACGCAGTATTTT
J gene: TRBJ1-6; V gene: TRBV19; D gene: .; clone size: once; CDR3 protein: CASSDAGSYNSPLHF; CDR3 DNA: TGTGCCAGTAGCGACGCAGGGTCCTATAATTCACCCCTCCACTTT
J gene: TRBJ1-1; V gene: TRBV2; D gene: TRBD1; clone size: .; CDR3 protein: CATLNRDSPRGTEAFF; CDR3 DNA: TGTGCCACCCTAAACCGGGACAGCCCAAGGGGCACTGAAGCTTTCTTT
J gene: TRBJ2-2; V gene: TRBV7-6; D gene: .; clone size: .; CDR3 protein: CASSLDLAPGELFF; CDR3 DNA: TGTGCCAGCAGCTTAGATCTAGCGCCCGGGGAGCTGTTTTTT
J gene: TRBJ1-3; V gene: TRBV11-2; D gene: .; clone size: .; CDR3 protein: CASRPLRGPPGNTIYF; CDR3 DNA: TGTGCCAGCAGACCACTCAGGGGTCCCCCTGGAAACACCATATATTTT
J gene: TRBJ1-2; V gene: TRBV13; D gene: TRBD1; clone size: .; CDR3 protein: CASSTRDRNLHGYTF; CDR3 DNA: TGTGCCAGCAGCACTAGGGACAGAAATTTACATGGCTACACCTTC
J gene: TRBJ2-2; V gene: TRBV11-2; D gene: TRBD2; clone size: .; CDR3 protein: CASSRGLAGGTNTGELFF; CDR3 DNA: TGTGCCAGCAGCCGCGGACTAGCGGGGGGGACGAACACCGGGGAGCTGTTTTTT
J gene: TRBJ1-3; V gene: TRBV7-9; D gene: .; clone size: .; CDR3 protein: CASSLGGLGNTIYF; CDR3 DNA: TGTGCCAGCAGCTTAGGGGGGCTCGGAAACACCATATATTTT
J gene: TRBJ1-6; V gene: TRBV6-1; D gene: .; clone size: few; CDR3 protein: CASSEARDGDSPLHF; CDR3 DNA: TGTGCCAGCAGTGAAGCGAGGGATGGGGATTCACCCCTCCACTTT
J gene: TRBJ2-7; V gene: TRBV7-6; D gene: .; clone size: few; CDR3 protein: CASSSDRESYEQYF; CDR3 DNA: TGTGCCAGCAGCTCGGACCGGGAGTCCTACGAGCAGTACTTC
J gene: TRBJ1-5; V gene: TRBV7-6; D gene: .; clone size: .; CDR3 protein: CASSLSDSGNQPQHF; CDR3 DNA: TGTGCCAGCAGCTTATCGGACAGTGGGAATCAGCCCCAGCATTTT